This T cell receptor beta chain comes out of a study of blood T cell repertoires in COVID-19. Study as a whole: T cells, B-cell-depleted T cells, or PBMCs supplied cDNA or gDNA.

Data came from immunoSEQ multiplex PCR; TCRdb stores just in-frame clones and leaves some out. The sample contains some 140,000 clones, 75% to 85% of which appear only once. This clone was detected ten times or more. Sequencing was carried out using peripheral blood. This sequence originates from a man of 80 years or more with acute or convalescent COVID-19.

The CDR3 region is CASSRELYGYTF. As DNA, the CDR3 is TGTGCCAGCAGCCGTGAGTTATACGGCTACACCTTC. This rearrangement joins TRBV12-3 or TRBV12-4 to TRBJ1-2; D is unclear. The CDR3 runs to 12 residues. Trimming stripped 6 bases from V and 8 bases from J, with 13 bases between.